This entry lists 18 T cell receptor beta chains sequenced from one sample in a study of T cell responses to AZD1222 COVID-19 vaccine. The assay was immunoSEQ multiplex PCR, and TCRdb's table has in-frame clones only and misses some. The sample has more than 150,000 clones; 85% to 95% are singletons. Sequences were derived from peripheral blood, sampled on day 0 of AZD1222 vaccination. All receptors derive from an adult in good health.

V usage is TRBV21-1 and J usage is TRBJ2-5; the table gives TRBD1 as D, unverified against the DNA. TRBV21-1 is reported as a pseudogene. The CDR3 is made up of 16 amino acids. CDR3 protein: CASSKEGQGYTETQYF. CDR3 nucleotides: TGTGCCAGCAGCAAAGAGGGCCAGGGCTACACGGAGACCCAGTACTTC.

Written as DNA, the CDR3 is TGTGCCAGCAGTTCCCTCAAGGGACCCGAGCAGTACGTC. Translation gives CASSSLKGPEQYV. The chain links TRBV28 to TRBJ2-7; tentatively, D is TRBD1 or TRBD2 (5 bases each). The CDR3 covers 13 residues. The germline V gene has CDR1 MDHEN and CDR2 SYDVKM. With 4 bases removed from V and 6 bases from J, the gap between germline ends came to 13 bases.

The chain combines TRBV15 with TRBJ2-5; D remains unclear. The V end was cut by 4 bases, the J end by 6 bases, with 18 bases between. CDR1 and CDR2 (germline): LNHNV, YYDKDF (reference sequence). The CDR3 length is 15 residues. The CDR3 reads CATSTSKLNMQTQYF. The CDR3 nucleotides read TGTGCCACCAGCACTAGTAAGCTGAATATGCAGACCCAGTACTTC.

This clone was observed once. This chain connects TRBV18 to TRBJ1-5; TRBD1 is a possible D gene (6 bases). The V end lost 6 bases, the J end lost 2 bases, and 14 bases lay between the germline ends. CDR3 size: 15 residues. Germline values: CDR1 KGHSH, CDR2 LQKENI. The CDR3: CASSRSGTRNQPQHF. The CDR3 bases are TGTGCCAGCTCTCGTTCCGGGACACGCAATCAGCCCCAGCATTTT.

The CDR3 nucleotides read TGCGCCAGCAGCCAAGGGGTCTACAGCTCCTACGAGCAGTACTTC. Protein: CASSQGVYSSYEQYF. The chain carries TRBV4-1 and TRBJ2-7, with no clear D. This CDR3 comprises 15 residues. CDR1 is MGHRA, CDR2 YSYEKL, per germline. Trimming took 1 base from V and 0 from J, leaving 10 bases between them.

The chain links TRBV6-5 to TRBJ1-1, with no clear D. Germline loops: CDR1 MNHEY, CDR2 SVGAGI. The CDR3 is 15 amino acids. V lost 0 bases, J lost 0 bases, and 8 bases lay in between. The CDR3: CASSYSVAMNTEAFF. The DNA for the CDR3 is TGTGCCAGCAGTTACTCGGTCGCCATGAACACTGAAGCTTTCTTT.

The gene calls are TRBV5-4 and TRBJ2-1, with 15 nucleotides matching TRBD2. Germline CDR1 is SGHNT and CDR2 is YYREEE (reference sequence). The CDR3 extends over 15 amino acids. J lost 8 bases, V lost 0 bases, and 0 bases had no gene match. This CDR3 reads CASSLGTSGGDEQFF. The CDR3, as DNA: TGTGCCAGCAGCTTGGGGACTAGCGGGGGGGATGAGCAGTTCTTC.

As DNA, the CDR3 is TGTGCCAGCCTAGACCTAGCCAAAAACATTCAGTACTTC. It encodes CASLDLAKNIQYF. V gene TRBV19 combines with J gene TRBJ2-4, with unresolved D. V shed 9 bases and J shed 0 bases, with 9 bases lying between them. CDR3 size: 13 residues. Germline V gene sequence: CDR1 LNHDA, CDR2 SQIVND (reference sequence).

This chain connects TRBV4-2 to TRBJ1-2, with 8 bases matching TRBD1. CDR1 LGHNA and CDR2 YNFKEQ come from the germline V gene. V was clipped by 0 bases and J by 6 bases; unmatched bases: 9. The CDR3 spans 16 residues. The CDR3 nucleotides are TGTGCCAGCAGCCAAGAATCCAGGGGGCGTTTGAATGGCTACACCTTC. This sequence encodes CASSQESRGRLNGYTF.

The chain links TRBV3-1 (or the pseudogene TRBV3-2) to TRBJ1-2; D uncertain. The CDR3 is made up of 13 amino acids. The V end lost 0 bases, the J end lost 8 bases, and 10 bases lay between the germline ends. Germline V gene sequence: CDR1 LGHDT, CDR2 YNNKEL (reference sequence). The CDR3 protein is CASSQDLAGGYTF. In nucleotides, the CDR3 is TGTGCCAGCAGCCAAGATCTCGCGGGAGGCTACACCTTC.

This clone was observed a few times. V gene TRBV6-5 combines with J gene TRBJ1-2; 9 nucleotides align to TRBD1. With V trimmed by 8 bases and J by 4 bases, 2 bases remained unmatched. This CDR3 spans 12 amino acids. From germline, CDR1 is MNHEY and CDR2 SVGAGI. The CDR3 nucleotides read TGTGCCAGCGGGGACAGGGCCTATGGCTACACCTTC. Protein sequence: CASGDRAYGYTF.

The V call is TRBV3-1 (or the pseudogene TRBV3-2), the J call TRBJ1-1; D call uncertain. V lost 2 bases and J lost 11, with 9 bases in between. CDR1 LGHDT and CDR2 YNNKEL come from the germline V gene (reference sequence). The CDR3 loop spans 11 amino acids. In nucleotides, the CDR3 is TGTGCCAGCAGCCAAATGGGATTGGCTTTCTTT. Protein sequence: CASSQMGLAFF.

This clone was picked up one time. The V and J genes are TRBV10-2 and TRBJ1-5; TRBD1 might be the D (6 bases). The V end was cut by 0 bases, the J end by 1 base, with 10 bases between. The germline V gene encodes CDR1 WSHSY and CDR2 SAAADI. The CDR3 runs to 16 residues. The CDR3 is CASSESGQSSNQPQHF. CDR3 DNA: TGCGCCAGCAGTGAGTCAGGACAGTCGAGCAATCAGCCCCAGCATTTT.

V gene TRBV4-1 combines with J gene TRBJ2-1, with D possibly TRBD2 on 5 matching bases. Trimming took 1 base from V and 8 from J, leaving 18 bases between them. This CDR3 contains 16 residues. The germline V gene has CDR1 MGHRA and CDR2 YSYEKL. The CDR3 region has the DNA TGCGCCAGCAGCCAAGGTGTCGCGGGCGGTTTCTATGAGCAGTTCTTC. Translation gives CASSQGVAGGFYEQFF.

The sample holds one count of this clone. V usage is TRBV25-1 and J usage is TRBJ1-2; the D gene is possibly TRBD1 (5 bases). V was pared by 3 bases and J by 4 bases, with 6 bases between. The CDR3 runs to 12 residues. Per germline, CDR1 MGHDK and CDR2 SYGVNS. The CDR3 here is CASSEGPYGYTF. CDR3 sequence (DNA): TGTGCCAGCAGTGAGGGACCCTATGGCTACACCTTC.

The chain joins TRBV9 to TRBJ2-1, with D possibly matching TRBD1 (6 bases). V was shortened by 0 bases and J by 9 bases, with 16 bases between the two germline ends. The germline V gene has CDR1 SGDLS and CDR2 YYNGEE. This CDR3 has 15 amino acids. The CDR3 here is CASSVAEPRGAEQFF. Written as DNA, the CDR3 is TGTGCCAGCAGCGTAGCGGAGCCCAGGGGAGCTGAGCAGTTCTTC.

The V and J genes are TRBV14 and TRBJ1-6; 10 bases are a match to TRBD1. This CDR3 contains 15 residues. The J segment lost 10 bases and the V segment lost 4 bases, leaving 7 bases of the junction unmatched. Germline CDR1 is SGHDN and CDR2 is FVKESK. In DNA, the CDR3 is TGTGCCAGCAGCCCTAGGACAGGGGGAAGGTCACCCCTCCACTTT. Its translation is CASSPRTGGRSPLHF.

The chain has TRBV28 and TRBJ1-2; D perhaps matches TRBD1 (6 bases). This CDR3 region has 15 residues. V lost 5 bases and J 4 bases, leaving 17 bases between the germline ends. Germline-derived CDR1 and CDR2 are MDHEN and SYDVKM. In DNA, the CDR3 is TGTGCCAGCAGTCTTCCCGGGACACCTCCCTATGGCTACACCTTC. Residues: CASSLPGTPPYGYTF.